This TCR beta chain came from a study of shared clonotypes between healthy human individuals. For this clone: Its antigen is not known.

The germline V gene encodes CDR1 SEHNR and CDR2 FQNEAQ (reference sequence). The CDR3 is 17 residues long. V gave up 4 bases and J gave up 7 bases; unmatched junction bases: 19. The study's findings and limits: Few donors restricted represented genetic and exposure-history diversity.

Repertoires were generated with immunoSEQ multiplex PCR, while TCRdb's copy carries only in-frame clones and drops some. Of roughly 2.5 million clones in the sample, around nine tenths are singletons; the top ten hold around 0.15%. The TCR was taken from a man aged 18 to 35 in good health. V gene TRBV7-9 combines with J gene TRBJ2-7; 7 nucleotides align to TRBD2. The sample taken for sequencing was naive CD4+ T cells sorted from blood. Subset in this sample: CD45RA+ positively selected. The CDR3 is CASSSTSGLGARREQYF. As DNA, the CDR3 is TGTGCCAGCAGCTCAACTTCCGGACTAGGCGCAAGGAGGGAGCAGTACTTC.